Listed here are 9 T cell receptor beta chains from one sample, sequenced in a study of shared clonotypes between healthy human individuals. TCRdb's table, derived via immunoSEQ multiplex PCR, lists solely in-frame clones and lacks some. The sample lists about 2.3 million clones, roughly 93% occurring once. The sequencing sample was made of naive CD4+ T cells from PBMCs. Subset given: CD45RA+ positively selected. These TCRs come from a young man in good health. Some clones in this sample may be carry-over from other donors' samples.

This chain connects TRBV27 to TRBJ2-3; maybe TRBD1 (6 bases). The V gene lost 3 bases and the J gene lost 0 bases, with 10 bases spanning the gap. Per the germline V gene, CDR1 is MNHEY and CDR2 is SMNVEV (reference sequence). The CDR3 contains 15 residues. This CDR3 reads CASSFRGPSTDTQYF. As DNA, the CDR3 is TGTGCCAGCAGTTTCAGGGGCCCTAGCACAGATACGCAGTATTTT.

To note about this clone: Other DNA sequences from this sample encode an identical CDR3 as well. V is TRBV5-1 and J is TRBJ1-2; 9 positions agree with TRBD1. Germline trimming cut 3 bases from V and 2 bases from J; bases unmatched to any gene: 2. Germline CDR1 SGHRS, CDR2 YFSETQ. The CDR3 is 14 amino acids. CDR3 DNA: TGCGCCAGCAGCTCGGGGACAGGGAACTATGGCTACACCTTC. It codes for CASSSGTGNYGYTF.

V gene TRBV2 combines with J gene TRBJ1-2; 8 bases are a match to TRBD1. The germline CDR1 and CDR2 sequences are SNHLY and FYNNEI. This CDR3 region has 13 residues. The trim removed 6 bases at V and 6 bases at J, leaving 6 bases unmatched. The CDR3 here is CASSWTGIDGYTF. The CDR3 coding sequence is TGTGCCAGCAGCTGGACAGGGATAGATGGCTACACCTTC.

As concerns this clone: Other DNA sequences from this sample encode an identical CDR3 as well. The chain is built from TRBV7-9 and TRBJ2-5; 7 positions agree with TRBD2. The V gene's germline CDR1 is SEHNR and CDR2 FQNEAQ (reference sequence). The CDR3 length is 13 residues. J lost 4 bases, V lost 3 bases, and 2 bases had no gene match. This CDR3 reads CASSFRGGETQYF. Here the CDR3 DNA reads TGTGCCAGCAGCTTTCGCGGGGGAGAGACCCAGTACTTC.

Remarks on this clone: Other DNA sequences of this sample code for an identical CDR3. V usage is TRBV7-3 and J usage is TRBJ2-2; no reliable D call. The CDR3 is 13 residues long. Germline V gene data show CDR1 as SGHTA and CDR2 as FQGTGA. Trimming removed 4 bases at V and 3 bases at J, with 6 bases between. CDR3 in amino acids: CASSSRYTGELFF. For the CDR3, the DNA is TGTGCCAGCAGCTCCCGGTACACCGGGGAGCTGTTTTTT.

The chain combines TRBV28 with TRBJ2-1; TRBD2 matches at 11 bases. Losses at the gene ends were 0 bases for V and 1 base for J; bases not matched to a gene: 2. The germline CDR1 and CDR2 sequences are MDHEN and SYDVKM. There are 17 residues in the CDR3. The CDR3 coding sequence is TGTGCCAGCAGTTTATGGCTAGCGGGAGGATCCTACAATGAGCAGTTCTTC. This encodes CASSLWLAGGSYNEQFF.

The chain links TRBV6-5 to TRBJ1-1; D is ambiguous. This CDR3 is built from 13 residues. Trimming removed 3 bases at V and 5 bases at J, with 10 bases between. Looked up from germline, CDR1 is MNHEY and CDR2 is SVGAGI. This CDR3 is CASSYSPETEAFF. In DNA form, the CDR3 reads TGTGCCAGCAGTTATAGTCCAGAGACTGAAGCTTTCTTT.

The genes are TRBV7-2 and TRBJ1-2; weak D call: TRBD1 (5 bases). CDR1 is SGHTA and CDR2 is FQGNSA in the germline V gene. This CDR3 is built from 14 residues. V gave up 4 bases and J gave up 4 bases, with 13 bases separating them. The CDR3: CASSSSVGGYGYTF. In DNA, the CDR3 is TGTGCCAGCAGCTCGAGTGTCGGGGGCTATGGCTACACCTTC. Complete variable domain (other parts from reference TRBV7-2 and TRBJ1-2): GAGVSQSPSNKVTEKGKDVELRCDPISGHTALYWYRQSLGQGLEFLIYFQGNSAPDKSGLPSDRFSAERTGGSVSTLTIQRTQQEDSAVYLCASSSSVGGYGYTFGSGTRLTVV.

V is TRBV6-6 and J is TRBJ2-3, with D unclear. The CDR3 spans 13 residues. V lost 6 bases to trimming and J lost 6 bases, with 13 bases between them. Germline V gene lookup returns CDR1 MNHNY and CDR2 SVGAGI (reference sequence). CDR3: CASSPRLRDTQYF. DNA of the CDR3: TGTGCCAGCAGCCCCCGCCTCAGGGATACGCAGTATTTT.